The entry that follows covers one TCR beta chain sequence. This sample stems from a study of blood T cell repertoires in COVID-19. Some clones are missing from TCRdb's copy, which holds only in-frame ones; the method was immunoSEQ multiplex PCR. This table holds tens of thousands of clones, more than 75% found once. The CDR3 sequence is 15 residues long. Germline V lookup: CDR1 MNHNY, CDR2 SVGAGI (reference sequence). V lost 3 bases, J lost 0 bases, and 11 bases lay in between. The chain uses TRBV6-6 and TRBJ1-1; TRBD1 might be the D (5 bases). Sequenced material: peripheral blood. This clonotype originated in a woman older than 75 with acute or convalescent COVID-19. CDR3 protein: CASSYGDFLNTEAFF. The CDR3 nucleotides are TGTGCCAGCAGTTATGGGGACTTCCTGAACACTGAAGCTTTCTTT.